This T cell receptor (beta chain) appears in the sequencing data of a study of blood T cell repertoires in COVID-19. In the original workflow: Amplification of reference gene primers provided the estimated nucleated cell counts. Method: immunoSEQ multiplex PCR; TCRdb's copy keeps in-frame clones and lacks some. V, J and clone size are taken as reported in that table, and D and trimming were inferred from the DNA itself. The sample consists of under 250,000 clones, 65% to 85% of them appearing once. This clone appeared a single time. This clonotype originated in a man aged 50-60 years with active or convalescent COVID-19. Sequencing was done on a sample of peripheral blood.

In DNA, the CDR3 is TGTGCCAGCAGCTTCCTGCGGGACGCCACCTACGAGCAGTACTTC. Protein sequence: CASSFLRDATYEQYF. The chain carries TRBV5-5 and TRBJ2-7; D is perhaps TRBD2 (6 bases). This CDR3 comprises 15 residues. V lost 2 bases, J lost 2 bases, and 14 bases lay in between. Germline V gene data show CDR1 as SGHKS and CDR2 as YYEKEE (reference sequence).